This T cell receptor beta chain came from a study of blood T cell repertoires in COVID-19. Method: immunoSEQ multiplex PCR; TCRdb's copy keeps in-frame clones and lacks some. The top ten hold 6.5% to 9% of the sample, which has 200,000 to 250,000 clones, 70% to 90% seen once. CDR1 is SEHNR and CDR2 is FQNEAQ in the germline V gene (reference sequence). Trimming removed 5 bases from V and 6 bases from J; junction bases left unmatched: 9. The CDR3 has 15 residues. The age range of participants was about 18 to 89 years, with residence in about two dozen US areas. The genes are TRBV7-9 and TRBJ2-3; TRBD2 agrees at 9 bases. The source of this sequence is a woman aged 40 to 50 with acute COVID-19. Sequences were obtained from PBMCs or T cells enriched from blood (not recorded which). The CDR3 DNA follows: TGTGCCAGCAGCCGAGGAATAGCGGGGGCGGATACGCAGTATTTT. Its protein is CASSRGIAGADTQYF.